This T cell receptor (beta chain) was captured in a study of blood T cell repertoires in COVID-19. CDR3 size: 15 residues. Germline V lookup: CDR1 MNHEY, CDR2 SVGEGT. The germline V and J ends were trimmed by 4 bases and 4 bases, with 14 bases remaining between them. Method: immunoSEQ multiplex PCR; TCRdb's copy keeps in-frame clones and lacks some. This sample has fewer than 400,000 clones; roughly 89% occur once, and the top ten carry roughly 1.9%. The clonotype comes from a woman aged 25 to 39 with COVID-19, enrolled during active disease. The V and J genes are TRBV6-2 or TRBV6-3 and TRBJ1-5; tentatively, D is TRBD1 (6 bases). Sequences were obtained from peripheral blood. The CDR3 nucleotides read TGTGCCAGCAGTTTGTTACAGGGATGGAATCAGCCCCAGCATTTT. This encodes CASSLLQGWNQPQHF.